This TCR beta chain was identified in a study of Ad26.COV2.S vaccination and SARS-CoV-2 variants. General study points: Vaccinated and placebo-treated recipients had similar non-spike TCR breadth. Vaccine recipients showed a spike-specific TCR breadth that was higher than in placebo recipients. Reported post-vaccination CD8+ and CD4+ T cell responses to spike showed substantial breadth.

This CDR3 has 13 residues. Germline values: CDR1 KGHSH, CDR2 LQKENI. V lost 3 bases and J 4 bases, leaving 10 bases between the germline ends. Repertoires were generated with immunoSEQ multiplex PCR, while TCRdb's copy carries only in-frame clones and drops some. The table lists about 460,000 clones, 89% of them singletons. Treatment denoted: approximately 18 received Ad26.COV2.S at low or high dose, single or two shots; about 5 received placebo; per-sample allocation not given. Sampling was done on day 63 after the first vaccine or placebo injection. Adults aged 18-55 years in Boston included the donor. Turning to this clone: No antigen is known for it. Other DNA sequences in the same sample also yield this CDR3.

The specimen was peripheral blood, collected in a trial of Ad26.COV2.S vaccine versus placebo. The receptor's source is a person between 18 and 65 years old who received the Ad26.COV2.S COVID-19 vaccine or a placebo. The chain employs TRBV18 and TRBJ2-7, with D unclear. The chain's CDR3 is CASSPPTLYEQYF. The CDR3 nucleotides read TGTGCCAGCTCACCCCCTACGCTGTACGAGCAGTACTTC.